This TCR beta chain comes out of a study of shared clonotypes between healthy human individuals. For the study at large: Three plates were used per donor for CD4 naive, three for CD4 memory, two for CD8 naive and one for CD8 memory.

It was at deep level that the assay was run. Sorted subsets were amplified in replicate PCRs using 150 to 250 ng DNA, about 30,000 T cell genomes. Generated by immunoSEQ multiplex PCR, the TCRdb table keeps only in-frame clones and is missing some. The sample carries some 2 million clones, about 94% recorded once. Naive CD8 cells lacked CD45RO, underwent positive selection for CCR7 and left out terminally differentiated effector memory CD45RA+ cells. Looked up from germline, CDR1 is SGHNT and CDR2 is YYREEE (reference sequence). The CDR3 runs 17 residues. The junction had 6 bases not matched to a gene; V was cut back by 7 bases and J by 1 base.

The chain couples TRBV5-4 to TRBJ2-3; 16 bases agree with TRBD2. Sequencing was carried out using naive CD8+ T cells sorted from blood. The TCR sequence derives from a man aged 18 to 30 in good health. The CDR3 protein is CASGTSGGADGTDTQYF. The CDR3 nucleotides read TGTGCCAGCGGGACTAGCGGGGGGGCCGATGGCACAGATACGCAGTATTTT.